One and the same sample provided the 5 T cell receptor beta chains below, sequenced in a study of blood T cell repertoires in COVID-19. Sequencing used immunoSEQ multiplex PCR; TCRdb keeps in-frame clones, though not all of them. This repertoire shows roughly 84,000 clones, 75% found once; its top ten account for approximately 4.4%. Input material: peripheral blood. The receptors were gathered from a woman aged 50 to 65 with acute or convalescent COVID-19.

V gene TRBV19 combines with J gene TRBJ1-1; maybe TRBD1 (6 bases). Germline CDR1 reads LNHDA; CDR2 reads SQIVND (reference sequence). The CDR3 sequence is 16 residues long. V shed 4 bases and J shed 4 bases, with 19 bases lying between them. The CDR3 here is CASSKSFRGSGTEAFF. The DNA of the CDR3 is TGTGCCAGTAGTAAGAGCTTCAGGGGATCGGGCACTGAAGCTTTCTTT.

This sequence joins TRBV5-6 and TRBJ2-3, with 7 nucleotides matching TRBD2. V was clipped by 0 bases and J by 5 bases; unmatched bases: 6. In germline, CDR1 is SGHDT, CDR2 YYEEEE. The CDR3 has 15 residues. The CDR3 loop is CASSLGGGVQDTQYF. CDR3 sequence (DNA): TGTGCCAGCAGCTTGGGCGGGGGAGTTCAAGATACGCAGTATTTT. The complete variable domain, with remaining parts taken from reference TRBV5-6 and TRBJ2-3, reads DAGVTQSPTHLIKTRGQQVTLRCSPKSGHDTVSWYQQALGQGPQFIFQYYEEEERQRGNFPDRFSGHQFPNYSSELNVNALLLGDSALYLCASSLGGGVQDTQYFGPGTRLTVL.

The chain recombines TRBV6-5 with TRBJ1-1; weak D call: TRBD1 (6 bases). The CDR3 sequence is 13 residues long. Between the trimmed V and J ends, which lost 4 bases and 4 bases, there was a span of 10 bases. The germline V gene encodes CDR1 MNHEY and CDR2 SVGAGI. The CDR3 loop reads CASSSEGGTEAFF. The CDR3 nucleotides are TGTGCCAGCAGTTCAGAAGGGGGCACTGAAGCTTTCTTT.

This chain joins TRBV28 and TRBJ2-3; 11 nucleotides agree with TRBD2. The CDR3 extends over 15 amino acids. Germline V lookup: CDR1 MDHEN, CDR2 SYDVKM. The junction had 8 bases not matched to a gene; V was cut back by 7 bases and J by 5 bases. The CDR3 sequence: CASNPSSGGRDTQYF. In DNA, the CDR3 is TGTGCCAGCAATCCCTCTAGCGGGGGGAGAGATACGCAGTATTTT.

This clone was picked up a small number of times. CDR3: CASSYGTGGYEQYF. The CDR3 DNA is TGTGCCAGCAGTTACGGTACAGGTGGCTACGAGCAGTACTTC. The chain recombines TRBV6-5 with TRBJ2-7; D perhaps matches TRBD1 (5 bases). The germline V gene encodes CDR1 MNHEY and CDR2 SVGAGI. CDR3 length: 14 residues. The V end was cut by 2 bases, the J end by 3 bases, with 11 bases between.